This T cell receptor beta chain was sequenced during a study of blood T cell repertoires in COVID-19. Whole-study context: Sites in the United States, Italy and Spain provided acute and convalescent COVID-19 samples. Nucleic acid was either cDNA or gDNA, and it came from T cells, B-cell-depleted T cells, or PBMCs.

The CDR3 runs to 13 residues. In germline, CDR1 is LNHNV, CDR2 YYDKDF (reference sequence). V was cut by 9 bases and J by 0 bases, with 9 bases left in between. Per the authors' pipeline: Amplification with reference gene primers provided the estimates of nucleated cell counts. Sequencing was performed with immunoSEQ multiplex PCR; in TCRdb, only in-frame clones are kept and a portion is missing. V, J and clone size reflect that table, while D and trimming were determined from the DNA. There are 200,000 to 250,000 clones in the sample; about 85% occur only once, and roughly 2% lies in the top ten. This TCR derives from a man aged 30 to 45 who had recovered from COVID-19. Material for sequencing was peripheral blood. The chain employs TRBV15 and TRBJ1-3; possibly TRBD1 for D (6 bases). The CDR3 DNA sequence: TGTGCCACTTCGGACAGCTCTGGAAACACCATATATTTT. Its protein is CATSDSSGNTIYF.